These 17 T cell receptor beta chains were all obtained from the same sample, sequenced in a study of technical replicates of blood from a handful of donors. This table comes from immunoSEQ multiplex PCR, and its TCRdb copy is limited to in-frame clones, with some not included. This repertoire shows about 73,000 clones, 93% found once; its top ten account for approximately 0.25%. The specimen sequenced was T cells isolated from PBMCs. The receptor source for this set is a human donor in good health.

The chain recombines TRBV11-2 with TRBJ2-3; weak D call: TRBD1 (5 bases). V shed 7 bases and J shed 4 bases, with 18 bases lying between them. This CDR3 comprises 15 residues. The germline gives CDR1 SGHAT, CDR2 FQNNGV. DNA of the CDR3: TGTGCCAGCACTCTAGTTGGGGCGGAAGCAGATACGCAGTATTTT. Translated: CASTLVGAEADTQYF.

J is TRBJ2-7 and V is TRBV6-1, with D possibly TRBD1 on 6 matching bases. Trimming took off 6 bases at V and 3 bases at J, with 12 bases between the two ends. The CDR3 has 13 residues. Germline CDR1 reads MNHNS; CDR2 reads SASEGT. DNA of the CDR3: TGTGCCAGCAGCGACAGGACTTACTACGAGCAGTACTTC. It yields the protein CASSDRTYYEQYF.

V usage is TRBV28 and J usage is TRBJ2-7; 8 nucleotides match TRBD2. Germline assignment: CDR1 MDHEN and CDR2 SYDVKM. The length of the CDR3 is 15 residues. After removal of 6 bases from V and 0 bases from J, the junction contained 7 bases not matched to a gene. In DNA form, the CDR3 reads TGTGCCAGCAGCGATAGCGGGGCCCTCTCCTACGAGCAGTACTTC. Its translation: CASSDSGALSYEQYF.

The chain employs TRBV29-1 and TRBJ2-6, with D possibly matching TRBD1 (6 bases). This CDR3 spans 15 amino acids. Germline lookup yields CDR1 SQVTM and CDR2 ANQGSEA. With 5 bases removed from V and 0 bases from J, the gap between germline ends came to 11 bases. The DNA for the CDR3 is TGCAGCGTTACAGGGACGGGCTCTGGGGCCAACGTCCTGACTTTC. Translation gives CSVTGTGSGANVLTF.

V and J are TRBV6-1 and TRBJ1-1; D not certain. Germline V gives CDR1 MNHNS, CDR2 SASEGT. Trimming left V 0 bases short and J 11 bases short, with 4 bases between. This CDR3 region has 10 residues. DNA for the CDR3: TGTGCCAGCAGTGAAGCTCGGGCTTTCTTT. It codes for CASSEARAFF.

The chain carries TRBV2 and TRBJ1-5; D not certain. Germline V gives CDR1 SNHLY, CDR2 FYNNEI. V was trimmed by 2 bases and J by 5 bases, leaving 10 bases between them. The CDR3 spans 14 residues. CDR3 coding DNA: TGTGCCAGCAGTGAAAGCAGACTGGATCAGCCCCAGCATTTT. Translating it yields CASSESRLDQPQHF. Using reference TRBV2 and TRBJ1-5 for the parts outside the CDR3, the full variable domain is EPEVTQTPSHQVTQMGQEVILRCVPISNHLYFYWYRQILGQKVEFLVSFYNNEISEKSEIFDDQFSVERPDGSNFTLKIRSTKLEDSAMYFCASSESRLDQPQHFGDGTRLSIL.

This clone is a singleton in its sample. The chain recombines TRBV11-3 with TRBJ2-1; D might be TRBD2 (5 bases). V shed 4 bases and J shed 5 bases, with 15 bases lying between them. CDR1 is SGHNT and CDR2 is YENEEA in the germline V gene. There are 15 residues in the CDR3. DNA of the CDR3: TGTGCCAGCAGCTCAGACTACTCGATAAACAATGAGCAGTTCTTC. Translated, it gives CASSSDYSINNEQFF.

The rearrangement links TRBV7-9 to TRBJ1-2; tentatively, D is TRBD1 (5 bases). CDR1 and CDR2 (germline): SEHNR, FQNEAQ (reference sequence). The CDR3 extends over 13 amino acids. V shed 6 bases and J shed 6 bases, with 14 bases lying between them. The CDR3 DNA follows: TGTGCCAGCAGACCGACCGGGGGACATGGCTACACCTTC. It encodes CASRPTGGHGYTF.

This sequence joins TRBV9 and TRBJ2-2; D uncertain. Germline-derived CDR1 and CDR2 are SGDLS and YYNGEE. V lost 0 bases to trimming and J lost 8 bases, with 11 bases between them. The length of the CDR3 is 14 residues. The CDR3 region is CASSVGSGWGELFF. CDR3 DNA sequence: TGTGCCAGCAGCGTAGGATCCGGGTGGGGGGAGCTGTTTTTT. Variable domain in full (rest from reference TRBV9 and TRBJ2-2): DSGVTQTPKHLITATGQRVTLRCSPRSGDLSVYWYQQSLDQGLQFLIQYYNGEERAKGNILERFSAQQFPDLHSELNLSSLELGDSALYFCASSVGSGWGELFFGEGSRLTVL.

This sequence joins TRBV7-6 and TRBJ2-5; unclear D gene. Per the germline V gene, CDR1 is SGHVS and CDR2 is FNYEAQ. V was clipped by 5 bases and J by 5 bases, with 9 bases between them. The CDR3 runs to 12 residues. CDR3 in amino acids: CASSPHSETQYF. DNA for the CDR3: TGTGCCAGCAGCCCCCATTCCGAGACCCAGTACTTC.

CDR3 in DNA: TGTGCCAGCTCACTTAACAGGGCAACCTACGAGCAGTACTTC. Amino acid sequence: CASSLNRATYEQYF. The V call is TRBV18, the J call TRBJ2-7, with a tentative D call TRBD1 (6 bases). The CDR3 has 14 residues. Germline CDR1 and CDR2: KGHSH and LQKENI. Trimming removed 4 bases at V and 2 bases at J, with 12 bases between.

The chain employs TRBV7-8 and TRBJ2-5, with TRBD1 identical over 8 bases. This CDR3 is 15 amino acids long. J gave up 4 bases and V 1 base, and 5 bases lay outside the gene matches. Germline V CDR1 and CDR2: SGHVS, FQNEAQ. In DNA form, the CDR3 reads TGTGCCAGCAGCTTAGAAGGAGACAGGGGAGAGACCCAGTACTTC. Protein sequence: CASSLEGDRGETQYF.

The J gene is TRBJ1-4, the V gene TRBV14; no clear D. V lost 1 base to trimming and J lost 8 bases, with 11 bases between them. Germline lookup yields CDR1 SGHDN and CDR2 FVKESK. This CDR3 is built from 14 residues. The chain's CDR3 is CASSQVGGGEKLFF. The CDR3 DNA reads TGTGCCAGCAGCCAAGTTGGAGGTGGCGAAAAACTGTTTTTT.

CDR3 bases: TGTGCCTGGACTAGCGGGGGATACGAGCAGTACTTC. Amino acid sequence: CAWTSGGYEQYF. The chain is built from TRBV30 and TRBJ2-7, with 10 nucleotides matching TRBD2. Trimming at V came to 4 bases and at J to 4 bases, leaving 1 base not matched to a gene. This CDR3 region has 12 residues. CDR1 and CDR2 (germline): GTSNPN, SVGIG (reference sequence).

This chain joins TRBV7-3 and TRBJ1-5; possible D gene TRBD1, 5 bases. V lost 1 base to trimming and J lost 8 bases, with 9 bases between them. The CDR3 loop spans 13 amino acids. Germline V gene lookup returns CDR1 SGHTA and CDR2 FQGTGA. CDR3 sequence reads: CASSLRGGEPQHF. CDR3 coding DNA: TGTGCCAGCAGCTTAAGGGGCGGGGAGCCCCAGCATTTT.

In this sample, this clone turned up a few times. This chain links TRBV4-1 with TRBJ2-1; 10 nucleotides align to TRBD1. Germline V gene sequence: CDR1 MGHRA, CDR2 YSYEKL. Trimming removed 0 bases from V and 3 bases from J; junction bases left unmatched: 17. The CDR3 sequence is 21 residues long. CDR3 in amino acids: CASSQDRDRGLTKRYYNEQFF. DNA of the CDR3: TGCGCCAGCAGCCAAGATAGGGACAGGGGTCTTACTAAAAGATACTACAATGAGCAGTTCTTC.

The chain employs TRBV19 and TRBJ2-5; D may be TRBD2 (5 bases). This CDR3 is 14 amino acids long. The V end lost 3 bases, the J end lost 1 base, and 9 bases lay between the germline ends. Germline lookup yields CDR1 LNHDA and CDR2 SQIVND (reference sequence). The CDR3 protein is CASSIAGLQETQYF. The CDR3 region has the DNA TGTGCCAGTAGTATCGCGGGCCTCCAAGAGACCCAGTACTTC. Full variable domain (outside the CDR3, taken from reference TRBV19 and TRBJ2-5): DGGITQSPKYLFRKEGQNVTLSCEQNLNHDAMYWYRQDPGQGLRLIYYSQIVNDFQKGDIAEGYSVSREKKESFPLTVTSAQKNPTAFYLCASSIAGLQETQYFGPGTRLLVL.